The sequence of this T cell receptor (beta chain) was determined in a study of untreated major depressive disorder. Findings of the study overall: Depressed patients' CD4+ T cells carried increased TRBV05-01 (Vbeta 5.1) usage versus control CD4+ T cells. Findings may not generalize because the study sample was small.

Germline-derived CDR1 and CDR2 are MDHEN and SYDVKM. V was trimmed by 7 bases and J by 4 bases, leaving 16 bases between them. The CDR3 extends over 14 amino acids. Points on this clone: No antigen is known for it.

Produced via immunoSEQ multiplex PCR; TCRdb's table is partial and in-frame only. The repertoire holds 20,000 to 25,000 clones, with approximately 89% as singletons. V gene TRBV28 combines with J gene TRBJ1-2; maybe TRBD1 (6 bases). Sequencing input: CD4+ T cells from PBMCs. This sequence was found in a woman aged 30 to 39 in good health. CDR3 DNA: TGTGCCAGCACCCTGGGGGCCCAGGCCTATGGCTACACCTTC. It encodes CASTLGAQAYGYTF.